This TCR beta chain derives from a study of T cells after yellow fever vaccination. Study details: Researchers used SMART-Seq v4 Ultra Low Input to prepare fractions that had low cell numbers.

In regard to this clonotype: The antigen is undetermined.

TCRdb fed the 5' RACE reads into MiXCR, producing one record per CDR3 protein. The sample gives around 200,000 distinct CDR3 sequences, approximately 10% of which show up once; roughly a third is in the top ten. The CDR3 is 14 amino acids. Trimming left V 0 bases short and J 5 bases short, with 11 bases between. Germline-derived CDR1 and CDR2 are SGHNT and YYREEE (reference sequence). Whole-study findings and limits: Post-booster samples contained most primary-vaccination clones (approximately 96% CD4, roughly 88% CD8). There was a possibility that FACS-sorted repertoires contained abundant clonotypes contaminating from the bulk population.

The chain uses TRBV5-4 and TRBJ1-1, with D hard to call. The source material was CD8+ T cells sorted from PBMCs, sampled 15 days after the yellow fever booster vaccination. The receptor comes from a man younger than 30 who received the YFV17D yellow fever vaccine. Here the CDR3 reads CASSLEYSRTEAFF. CDR3 DNA: TGTGCCAGCAGCTTGGAATATTCGAGAACTGAAGCTTTCTTT. The full variable domain, in which reference TRBV5-4 and TRBJ1-1 provide the parts outside the CDR3, is ETGVTQSPTHLIKTRGQQVTLRCSSQSGHNTVSWYQQALGQGPQFIFQYYREEENGRGNFPPRFSGLQFPNYSSELNVNALELDDSALYLCASSLEYSRTEAFFGQGTRLTVV.